A selection of T cell receptor beta chains follows, all from one sample in a study of T-cell memory formation after mild COVID-19. TCRdb reanalysed the 5' RACE reads using MiXCR and keeps one entry per CDR3 protein. The sample gives just under 150,000 distinct CDR3 sequences, roughly 6.2% of which show up once; approximately 2.2% is in the top ten. Sequenced input: PBMCs or a T cell subset sorted from them (not recorded which). The receptors shown here come from an adult woman who had mild COVID-19 (a few samples of this study predate the infection). Cell type and time point are not known. The conserved cysteine and the conserved F or W are not part of the CDR3 here. D genes are given only for firm matches. For some rows the clone size is stated as once, few or many, or as a class when expanded; others skip it.

J gene	V gene	D gene	clone size	CDR3 protein
TRBJ2-7	TRBV12-3/TRBV12-4	-	few	ASSRRSETYEQY
TRBJ2-1	TRBV12-3/TRBV12-4	-	many	ASSSGWTYNEQF
TRBJ1-5	TRBV3-1	-	-	ASSPGRHNQPQH
TRBJ2-5	TRBV6-6	TRBD2	many	ASRREVDEETQY
TRBJ1-2	TRBV4-3	-	many	ASSQEAPGSGIRGYT
TRBJ1-1	TRBV12-3/TRBV12-4	-	few	ASSLREAF
TRBJ1-1	TRBV20-1	-	few	SAEAVTEAF
TRBJ2-7	TRBV10-3	-	many	ATMGRRTEAYEQY
TRBJ1-1	TRBV20-1	-	many	SARTGARAEAF
TRBJ2-1	TRBV7-2	TRBD2	few	ASREGLAADHSNNEQF
TRBJ2-5	TRBV7-6	-	-	ASSTIADQETQY
TRBJ2-5	TRBV5-1	-	many	ASGGAGETQY
TRBJ1-4	TRBV25-1	-	-	ASSESGGELF
TRBJ1-1	TRBV6-5	TRBD1	-	ASSSGDRGLWNTEAF
TRBJ2-3	TRBV12-3/TRBV12-4	TRBD2	many	ASTTSGGRSQY
TRBJ1-5	TRBV24-1	TRBD1	few	ATKQGGGNQPQH
TRBJ2-1	TRBV24-1	TRBD2	many	ATSDLELAGGQNEQF
TRBJ2-2	TRBV2	-	few	ASSFDPGELF
TRBJ2-3	TRBV5-1	TRBD1	many	ASSLTGQGTDTQY
TRBJ2-7	TRBV24-1	TRBD1	few	ATSDPRQGAIYEQY
TRBJ2-2	TRBV5-1	-	many	ASSLEGTGELF
TRBJ1-1	TRBV7-9	TRBD1	many	ASSTTGAHTEAF
TRBJ1-2	TRBV15	TRBD1	-	ATSQGGGYGYT
TRBJ2-3	TRBV5-1	TRBD1	few	ASSWDPGTGFTDTQY
TRBJ2-1	TRBV9	-	few	ASSVAESNEQF
TRBJ2-2	TRBV7-2	TRBD1	many	ASSPFGQGTGELF
TRBJ2-7	TRBV3-1	-	few	ASSQGASLTYEQY
TRBJ2-3	TRBV5-6	TRBD2	many	ASSFSGSTDTQY
TRBJ1-2	TRBV7-2	-	-	ASSHRGGWDYGYT
TRBJ1-3	TRBV3-1	-	many	ASSPNAGRDTGNTIY
TRBJ2-3	TRBV7-2	TRBD2	many	ASSPRLAGGLSTDTQY
TRBJ2-7	TRBV20-1	TRBD2	many	SARDLRGAIEQY
TRBJ2-3	TRBV2	TRBD2	few	ASRVPGGTSGITQY
TRBJ1-5	TRBV25-1	-	many	ASSGQEFSNQPQH
TRBJ1-2	TRBV30	-	few	AWSERRGAHGT
TRBJ2-1	TRBV12-3/TRBV12-4	-	many	ASRRQSTYNEQF
TRBJ1-1	TRBV14	-	-	ASSQRAGAEAF